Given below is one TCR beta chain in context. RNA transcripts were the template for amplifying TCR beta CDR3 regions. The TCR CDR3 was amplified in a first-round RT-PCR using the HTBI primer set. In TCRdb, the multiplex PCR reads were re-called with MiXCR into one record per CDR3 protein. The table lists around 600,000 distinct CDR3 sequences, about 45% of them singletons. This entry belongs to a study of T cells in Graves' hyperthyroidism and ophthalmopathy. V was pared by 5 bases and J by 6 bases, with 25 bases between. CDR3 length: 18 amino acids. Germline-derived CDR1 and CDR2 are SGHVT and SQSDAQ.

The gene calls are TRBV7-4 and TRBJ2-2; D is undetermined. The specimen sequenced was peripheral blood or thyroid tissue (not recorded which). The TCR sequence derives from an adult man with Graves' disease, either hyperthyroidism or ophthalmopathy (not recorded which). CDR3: CASSASSGAESYAGELFF. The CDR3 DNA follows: TGTGCCAGCAGCGCTTCCTCTGGAGCAGAGAGCTACGCCGGGGAGCTGTTTTTT.